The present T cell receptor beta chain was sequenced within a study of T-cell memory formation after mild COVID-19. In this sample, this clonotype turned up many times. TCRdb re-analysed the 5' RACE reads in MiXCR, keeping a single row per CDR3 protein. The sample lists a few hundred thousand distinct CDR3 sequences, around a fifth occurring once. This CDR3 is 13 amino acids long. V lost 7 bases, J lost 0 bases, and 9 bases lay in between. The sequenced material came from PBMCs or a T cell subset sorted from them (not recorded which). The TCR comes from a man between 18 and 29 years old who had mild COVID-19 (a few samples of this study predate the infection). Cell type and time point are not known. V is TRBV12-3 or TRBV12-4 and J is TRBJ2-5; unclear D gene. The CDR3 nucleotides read TGTGCCAGCACCCGGCAGAACCAAGAGACCCAGTACTTC. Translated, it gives CASTRQNQETQYF.